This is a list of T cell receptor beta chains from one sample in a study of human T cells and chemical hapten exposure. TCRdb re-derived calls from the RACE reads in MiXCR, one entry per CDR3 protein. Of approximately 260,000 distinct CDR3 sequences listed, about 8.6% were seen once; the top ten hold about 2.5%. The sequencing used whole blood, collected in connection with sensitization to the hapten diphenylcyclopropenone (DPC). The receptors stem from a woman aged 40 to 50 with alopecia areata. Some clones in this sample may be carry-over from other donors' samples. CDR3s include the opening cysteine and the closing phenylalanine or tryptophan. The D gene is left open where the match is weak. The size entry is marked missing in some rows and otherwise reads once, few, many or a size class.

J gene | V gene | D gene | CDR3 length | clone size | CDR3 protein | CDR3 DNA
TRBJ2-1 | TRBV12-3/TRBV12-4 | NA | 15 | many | CASSQTWGSGNEQFF | TGTGCCAGCAGCCAAACCTGGGGTAGCGGCAATGAGCAGTTCTTC
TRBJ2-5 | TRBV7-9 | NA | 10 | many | CASSSGTQYF | TGTGCCAGCAGCTCCGGGACCCAGTACTTC
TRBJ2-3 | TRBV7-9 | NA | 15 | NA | CASSLARGVPDTQYF | TGTGCCAGCAGCTTGGCTAGAGGGGTCCCAGATACGCAGTATTTT
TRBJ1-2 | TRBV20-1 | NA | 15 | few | CSARGLQGRNYGYTF | TGCAGTGCTAGGGGGCTCCAGGGGCGCAACTATGGCTACACCTTC
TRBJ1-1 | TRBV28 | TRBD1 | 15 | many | CASSLATGGWTEAFF | TGTGCCAGCAGTTTGGCCACAGGGGGCTGGACTGAAGCTTTCTTT
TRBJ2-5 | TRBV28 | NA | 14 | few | CASSHRGGKETQYF | TGTGCCAGCAGCCACAGGGGAGGGAAAGAGACCCAGTACTTC
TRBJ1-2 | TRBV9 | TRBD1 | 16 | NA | CASSTPDRVRRVGYTF | TGTGCCAGCAGCACCCCGGACAGGGTTCGGCGCGTAGGCTACACCTTC
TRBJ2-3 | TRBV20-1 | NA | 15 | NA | CSASSGSSSTDTQYF | TGCAGTGCTAGTTCGGGTAGCAGTAGCACAGATACGCAGTATTTT
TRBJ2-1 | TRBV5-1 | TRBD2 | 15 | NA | CASRWAGGPRNEQFF | TGCGCCAGCAGGTGGGCGGGAGGGCCGAGGAATGAGCAGTTCTTC
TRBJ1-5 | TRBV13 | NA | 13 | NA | CASSTNRAQPQHF | TGTGCCAGCAGCACCAACAGGGCTCAGCCCCAGCATTTT
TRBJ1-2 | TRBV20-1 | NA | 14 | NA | CSASGRTANYGYTF | TGCAGTGCTAGTGGACGGACAGCTAACTATGGCTACACCTTC
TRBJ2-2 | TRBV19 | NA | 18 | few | CASSAPPSRPTNTGELFF | TGTGCCAGTAGTGCGCCCCCGAGCCGTCCTACGAACACCGGGGAGCTGTTTTTT
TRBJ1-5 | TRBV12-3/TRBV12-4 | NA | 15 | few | CASSPTGTGNQPQHF | TGTGCCAGCAGTCCCACAGGGACCGGCAATCAGCCCCAGCATTTT
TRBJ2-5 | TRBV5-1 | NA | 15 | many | CASSLGTDTQETQYF | TGCGCCAGCAGCTTGGGAACAGACACGCAAGAGACCCAGTACTTC
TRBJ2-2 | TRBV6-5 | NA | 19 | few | CASSYSLVTGGADTGELFF | TGTGCCAGCAGTTACTCGTTGGTTACCGGGGGCGCGGACACCGGGGAGCTGTTTTTT
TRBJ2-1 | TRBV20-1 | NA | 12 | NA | CSARDHRFEQFF | TGCAGTGCTAGAGATCACCGGTTTGAGCAGTTCTTC
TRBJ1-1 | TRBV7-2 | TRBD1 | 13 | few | CASSQQGDTEAFF | TGTGCCAGCAGCCAACAGGGGGACACTGAAGCTTTCTTT
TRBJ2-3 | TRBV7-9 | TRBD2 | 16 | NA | CASSYPTSGRTDTQYF | TGTGCCAGCAGCTACCCGACTAGCGGGCGAACAGATACGCAGTATTTT
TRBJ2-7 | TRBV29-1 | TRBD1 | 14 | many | CSVATGTGGNEQYF | TGCAGCGTTGCCACCGGGACAGGGGGAAACGAGCAGTACTTC
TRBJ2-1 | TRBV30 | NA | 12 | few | CAWGDSLQEQFF | TGTGCCTGGGGGGACTCCCTCCAAGAGCAGTTCTTC
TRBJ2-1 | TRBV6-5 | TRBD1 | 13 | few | CASSRPDRDEQFF | TGTGCCAGCAGCCGCCCCGACAGGGATGAGCAGTTCTTC
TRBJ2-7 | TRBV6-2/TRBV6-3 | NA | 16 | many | CASGTPDSSSSYEQYF | TGTGCCAGCGGAACCCCAGACTCCTCGAGCTCCTACGAGCAGTACTTC
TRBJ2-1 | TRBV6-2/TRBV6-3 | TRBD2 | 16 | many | CASRAHTSGVSGEQFF | TGTGCCAGCAGAGCCCACACTAGCGGGGTCTCGGGGGAGCAGTTCTTC
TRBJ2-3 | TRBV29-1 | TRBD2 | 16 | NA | CSVSMTRAAGADTQYF | TGCAGCGTCTCAATGACTAGGGCGGCGGGAGCCGATACGCAGTATTTT
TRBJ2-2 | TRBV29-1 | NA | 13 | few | CSLRAENTGELFF | TGCAGCTTAAGGGCAGAGAACACCGGGGAGCTGTTTTTT